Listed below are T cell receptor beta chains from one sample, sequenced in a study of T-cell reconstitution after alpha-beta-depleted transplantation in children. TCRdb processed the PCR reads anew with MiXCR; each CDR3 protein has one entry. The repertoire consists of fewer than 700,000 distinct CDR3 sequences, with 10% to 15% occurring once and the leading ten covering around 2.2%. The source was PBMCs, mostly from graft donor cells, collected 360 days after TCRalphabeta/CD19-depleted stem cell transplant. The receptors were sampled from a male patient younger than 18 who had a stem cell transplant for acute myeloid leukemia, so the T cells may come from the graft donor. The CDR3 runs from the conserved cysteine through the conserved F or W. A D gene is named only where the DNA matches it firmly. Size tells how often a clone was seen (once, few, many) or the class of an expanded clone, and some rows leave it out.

CDR3aa: CASSQDTPLGIKKYF
CDR3nt: TGTGCCAGCAGCCAAGATACACCCCTCGGGATTAAGAAGTACTTC
d_gene: -
j_gene: TRBJ2-7
v_gene: TRBV4-2
abundance: few

CDR3aa: CASSLAVPTDTQYF
CDR3nt: TGCGCCAGCAGCTTGGCAGTCCCCACAGATACGCAGTATTTT
d_gene: -
j_gene: TRBJ2-3
v_gene: TRBV5-1
abundance: few

CDR3aa: CASSYWTSGNYEQFF
CDR3nt: TGTGCCAGCAGTTACTGGACTAGCGGGAACTATGAGCAGTTCTTC
d_gene: TRBD2
j_gene: TRBJ2-1
v_gene: TRBV6-5
abundance: -

CDR3aa: CSAVHSGGAYNERFF
CDR3nt: TGCAGTGCTGTCCATAGCGGGGGAGCCTACAATGAGCGGTTCTTC
d_gene: TRBD2
j_gene: TRBJ2-1
v_gene: TRBV20-1
abundance: -

CDR3aa: CSARFPSGPGQETQYF
CDR3nt: TGCAGTGCTAGATTCCCTAGCGGGCCAGGTCAAGAGACCCAGTACTTC
d_gene: TRBD2
j_gene: TRBJ2-5
v_gene: TRBV20-1
abundance: -

CDR3aa: CSVYGQGTYEQYF
CDR3nt: TGCAGCGTATATGGACAGGGGACATACGAGCAGTACTTC
d_gene: TRBD1
j_gene: TRBJ2-7
v_gene: TRBV29-1
abundance: -

CDR3aa: CASSLTGSQGEYEQYF
CDR3nt: TGTGCCAGCAGCTTAACAGGTTCACAGGGCGAATACGAGCAGTACTTC
d_gene: -
j_gene: TRBJ2-7
v_gene: TRBV7-3
abundance: -

CDR3aa: CASSFTGVPYEQYF
CDR3nt: TGTGCCAGCAGCTTTACAGGGGTACCTTACGAGCAGTACTTC
d_gene: TRBD1
j_gene: TRBJ2-7
v_gene: TRBV7-2
abundance: few

CDR3aa: CSPLAGVRDEQFF
CDR3nt: TGCAGTCCACTAGCGGGAGTTAGGGATGAGCAGTTCTTC
d_gene: TRBD2
j_gene: TRBJ2-1
v_gene: TRBV20-1
abundance: -

CDR3aa: CASSAQAYGNTIYF
CDR3nt: TGTGCCAGCAGTGCACAGGCCTATGGAAACACCATATATTTT
d_gene: -
j_gene: TRBJ1-3
v_gene: TRBV25-1
abundance: -

CDR3aa: CASSLIFGGASYNEQFF
CDR3nt: TGTGCCAGCAGCTTAATCTTCGGAGGCGCCTCCTACAATGAGCAGTTCTTC
d_gene: -
j_gene: TRBJ2-1
v_gene: TRBV11-2
abundance: -

CDR3aa: CASSSRGRSSYNEQFF
CDR3nt: TGTGCCAGCAGCTCGAGGGGACGGAGCTCCTACAATGAGCAGTTCTTC
d_gene: -
j_gene: TRBJ2-1
v_gene: TRBV7-2
abundance: -

CDR3aa: CASSQVGQGANSGANVLTF
CDR3nt: TGCGCCAGCAGCCAAGTCGGACAGGGGGCAAACTCTGGGGCCAACGTCCTGACTTTC
d_gene: TRBD1
j_gene: TRBJ2-6
v_gene: TRBV4-3
abundance: -

CDR3aa: CASSAGSYEQYF
CDR3nt: TGTGCCAGCAGCGCCGGCTCCTACGAGCAGTACTTC
d_gene: -
j_gene: TRBJ2-7
v_gene: TRBV9
abundance: -

CDR3aa: CASRLAGRRTDTQYF
CDR3nt: TGTGCCAGCAGGCTAGCGGGCCGACGCACAGATACGCAGTATTTT
d_gene: TRBD2
j_gene: TRBJ2-3
v_gene: TRBV28
abundance: few